This is a list of T cell receptor beta chains from one sample in a study of OX40 agonist ivuxolimab in advanced cancers. The table came from immunoSEQ multiplex PCR; TCRdb's copy has only in-frame clones and leaves some out. The sample contains about 26,000 clones, roughly 89% of which appear only once. This specimen consisted of CD4+ or CD8+ T cells sorted from blood, obtained in a trial of the OX40 agonist ivuxolimab. The receptor set was obtained from an adult with an advanced solid tumor such as melanoma, head and neck, liver or kidney cancer. Each CDR3 is given with its conserved first and last residue. The D gene is left open where the match is weak. Rows may omit the clone size; those that give it use once, few, many or a size class.

d_call	v_call	clone_size	j_call	cdr3_length	cdr3_aa	cdr3_nt
-	TRBV7-9	-	TRBJ1-1	14	CASIGVEEAREAFF	TGTGCCAGCATAGGGGTCGAAGAGGCCAGAGAAGCTTTCTTT
TRBD2	TRBV4-2	-	TRBJ2-7	17	CASSQVVGLAGHYEQYF	TGTGCCAGCAGCCAAGTGGTCGGACTAGCGGGACACTACGAGCAGTACTTC
-	TRBV5-8	-	TRBJ2-3	16	CASSPYFLANTDTQYF	TGTGCCAGCAGCCCGTACTTTCTAGCGAACACAGATACGCAGTATTTT
TRBD2	TRBV2	once	TRBJ2-5	14	CASSEMKGGETQYF	TGTGCCAGCAGTGAAATGAAGGGAGGGGAGACCCAGTACTTC
TRBD1	TRBV19	-	TRBJ1-1	15	CASNNPKDRRIEAFF	TGTGCCAGTAACAACCCGAAGGACAGGAGAATAGAAGCTTTCTTT
-	TRBV5-6	-	TRBJ2-5	13	CASSPTPGETQYF	TGTGCCAGCAGCCCGACCCCAGGGGAGACCCAGTACTTC
-	TRBV28	-	TRBJ2-1	14	CASSPGRSYNEQFF	TGTGCCAGCAGCCCCGGCCGATCCTACAATGAGCAGTTCTTC
TRBD2	TRBV10-2	-	TRBJ2-5	16	CASSESLVGTRQTQYF	TGCGCCAGCAGTGAGTCGTTAGTAGGGACTAGGCAGACCCAGTACTTC
TRBD1	TRBV27	-	TRBJ2-1	15	CASSLGQGANSEQFF	TGTGCCAGCAGTTTAGGACAGGGTGCGAATAGTGAGCAGTTCTTC
-	TRBV27	once	TRBJ2-1	14	CASSAAGQFNEQFF	TGTGCCAGCAGTGCAGCGGGACAGTTCAATGAGCAGTTCTTC
TRBD1	TRBV6-5	medium-sized	TRBJ2-7	16	CASSYSTQGLPYEQYF	TGTGCCAGCAGTTACTCGACACAGGGGCTTCCCTACGAGCAGTACTTC
-	TRBV28	-	TRBJ2-5	16	CASSLVALASQETQYF	TGTGCCAGCAGTTTAGTAGCACTAGCTTCTCAAGAGACCCAGTACTTC
TRBD2	TRBV5-1	-	TRBJ2-2	17	CASSLPEAGGPSGELFF	TGCGCCAGCAGCTTGCCTGAAGCGGGAGGGCCTTCCGGGGAGCTGTTTTTT
-	TRBV29-1	-	TRBJ2-1	12	CSGRGAYNEQFF	TGCAGCGGTCGCGGGGCCTACAATGAGCAGTTCTTC
TRBD2	TRBV12-5	once	TRBJ2-1	14	CASESGLAPNEQFF	TGTGCTAGTGAATCGGGACTAGCGCCCAATGAGCAGTTCTTC
-	TRBV7-7	-	TRBJ1-1	15	CASSWSQGEDTEAFF	TGTGCCAGCAGCTGGTCACAGGGAGAAGACACTGAAGCTTTCTTT
TRBD1	TRBV4-1	-	TRBJ1-1	15	CASSHSTGGDTEAFF	TGCGCCAGCAGCCATTCGACAGGGGGGGACACTGAAGCTTTCTTT
-	TRBV11-2	-	TRBJ2-7	18	CASSLAVDSWTENYEQYF	TGTGCCAGCAGCTTAGCTGTGGATTCTTGGACAGAAAACTACGAGCAGTACTTC
-	TRBV27	-	TRBJ1-5	15	CASSLQGPDNQPQHF	TGTGCCAGCAGCCTACAGGGACCAGACAATCAGCCCCAGCATTTT
TRBD2	TRBV9	-	TRBJ2-3	20	CASSPTGLAGGKGIVGTQYF	TGTGCCAGCAGCCCCACGGGGCTAGCGGGAGGGAAGGGGATCGTCGGTACGCAGTATTTT
-	TRBV15	-	TRBJ2-1	15	CATSRARAAYNEQFF	TGTGCCACCAGCAGAGCCAGGGCTGCCTACAATGAGCAGTTCTTC
-	TRBV29-1	-	TRBJ2-1	15	CSVDPGPSSYNEQFF	TGCAGCGTTGACCCCGGACCCTCCTCCTACAATGAGCAGTTCTTC
-	TRBV2	-	TRBJ2-7	13	CASSDGGYDEQYF	TGTGCCAGCAGTGATGGAGGGTACGACGAGCAGTACTTC
TRBD2	TRBV27	-	TRBJ2-3	19	CASSTRDSGRALPADTQYF	TGTGCCAGCAGTACCCGCGATAGCGGGAGGGCCCTTCCAGCAGATACGCAGTATTTT
-	TRBV19	once	TRBJ2-5	15	CASSSGRGGLETQYF	TGTGCCAGTTCGTCAGGGCGGGGCGGTTTAGAGACCCAGTACTTC
TRBD2	TRBV6-5	-	TRBJ2-7	14	CASSYGEGLSEQYF	TGTGCCAGCAGTTACGGGGAGGGTCTCTCCGAGCAGTACTTC
-	TRBV14	-	TRBJ2-7	17	CASSQDPLQPRNYEQYF	TGTGCCAGCAGCCAAGATCCCCTCCAGCCGAGAAACTACGAGCAGTACTTC
-	TRBV15	-	TRBJ2-5	16	CATSRDVVRLAETQYF	TGTGCCACCAGCAGAGATGTTGTCAGGTTGGCTGAGACCCAGTACTTC